Listed here are 5 T cell receptor beta chains from one sample, sequenced in a study of beta chain features in type 1 diabetes. Sequenced material consisted of expressed TCRB transcripts (all of the isolated RNA was reverse transcribed). Sequenced by immunoSEQ multiplex PCR; TCRdb stores in-frame clones only, minus some. The sample consists of approximately 140,000 clones, about 7.1% of them appearing once. The sample comprised central memory CD4+ T cells from blood. These TCRs come from a woman between 25 and 40 years old in good health.

Written as DNA, the CDR3 is TGTGCCAGCAGCATAGGCGGCACTGCCTATCGCAATGAGCAGTTCTTC. This codes for CASSIGGTAYRNEQFF. The rearrangement links TRBV11-2 to TRBJ2-1; D is uncertain. This CDR3 comprises 16 residues. Germline V CDR1 and CDR2: SGHAT, FQNNGV. V was clipped by 5 bases and J by 6 bases, with 20 bases between them.

The chain recombines TRBV7-2 with TRBJ1-2, with a possible D match to TRBD1 (6 bases). Between the trimmed V and J ends, which lost 2 bases and 2 bases, there was a span of 9 bases. CDR3 size: 14 residues. Germline CDR1 and CDR2: SGHTA and FQGNSA. CDR3 DNA: TGTGCCAGCAGCTTATCTGGACAGAACTATGGCTACACCTTC. The encoded protein is CASSLSGQNYGYTF.

The table lists this clone with a few counts. V is TRBV5-1 and J is TRBJ2-1, with 11 bases aligning to TRBD2. V shed 2 bases, J shed 8 bases, and the junction held 9 bases outside the gene matches. In germline, CDR1 is SGHRS, CDR2 YFSETQ. The CDR3 extends over 16 amino acids. CDR3 bases: TGCGCCAGCAGCTTCGGGATAGCGGGAGGGCTCGATGAGCAGTTCTTC. Translated, it gives CASSFGIAGGLDEQFF.

The rearrangement links TRBV18 to TRBJ2-7, with TRBD2 as a possible D gene (6 bases). V shed 3 bases and J shed 6 bases, with 9 bases lying between them. This CDR3 comprises 12 residues. Germline CDR1 KGHSH, CDR2 LQKENI. In nucleotides, the CDR3 is TGTGCCAGCTCACCGGAGGAGGGCGAGCAGTACTTC. It codes for CASSPEEGEQYF.

The J gene is TRBJ2-1, the V gene TRBV5-4, with D tentatively TRBD2 (6 bases). Looked up from germline, CDR1 is SGHNT and CDR2 is YYREEE (reference sequence). Trimming removed 4 bases from V and 3 bases from J, with 11 bases in between. The CDR3 is 14 amino acids. The chain's CDR3 is CASSPQTSYNEQFF. The CDR3 DNA is TGTGCCAGCAGCCCCCAGACTAGCTACAATGAGCAGTTCTTC.